This TCR beta chain was sequenced for a study of neoadjuvant anti-PD-1 for oral cavity cancer. Study at large: Patients mostly received three to four biweekly nivolumab doses at 3 mg/kg before surgery. Patients without progression got a fourth dose around day 43.

Concerning this clone: Its specificity is unknown.

Between the trimmed V and J ends, which lost 1 base and 2 bases, there was a span of 18 bases. Per germline, CDR1 LNHNV and CDR2 YYDKDF (reference sequence). This CDR3 contains 17 residues. Libraries were prepared by immunoSEQ multiplex PCR; TCRdb keeps only in-frame clonotypes and omits some of them. The table lists tens of thousands of clones, around 83% of them singletons. General study results and limits: PBMC Gini-index clonality exceeded responders' in non-responders post-nivolumab.

This TCR came from a person between 40 and 85 years old with oral cavity squamous cell carcinoma. The specimen was PBMCs, collected before nivolumab (anti-PD-1) treatment. The chain links TRBV15 to TRBJ2-7, with D perhaps matching TRBD1 (5 bases). The CDR3 reads CATSRVDGLSGPYEQYF. The CDR3 nucleotides read TGTGCCACCAGCAGAGTAGATGGTTTGTCAGGGCCCTACGAGCAGTACTTC.